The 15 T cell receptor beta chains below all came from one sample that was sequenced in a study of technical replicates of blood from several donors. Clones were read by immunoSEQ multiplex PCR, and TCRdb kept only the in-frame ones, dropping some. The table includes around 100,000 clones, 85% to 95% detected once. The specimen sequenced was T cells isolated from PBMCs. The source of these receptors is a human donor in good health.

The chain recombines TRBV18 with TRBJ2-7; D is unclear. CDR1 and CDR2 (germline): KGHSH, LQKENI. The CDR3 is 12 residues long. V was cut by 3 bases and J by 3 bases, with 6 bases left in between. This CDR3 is CASSPQNYEQYF. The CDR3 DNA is TGTGCCAGCTCACCTCAAAACTACGAGCAGTACTTC.

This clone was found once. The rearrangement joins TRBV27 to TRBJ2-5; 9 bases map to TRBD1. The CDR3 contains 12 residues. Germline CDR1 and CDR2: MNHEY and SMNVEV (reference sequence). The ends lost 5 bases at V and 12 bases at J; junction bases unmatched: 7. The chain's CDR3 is CASSPYRGPEYF. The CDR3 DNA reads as TGTGCCAGCAGTCCCTACAGGGGGCCCGAGTACTTC.

The CDR3 nucleotides read TGTGCCAGCAGTACAGGGAGGGGTGAAAAACTGTTTTTT. It yields the protein CASSTGRGEKLFF. The rearrangement links TRBV28 to TRBJ1-4, with D perhaps matching TRBD1 (6 bases). The CDR3 extends over 13 amino acids. CDR1 and CDR2 (germline): MDHEN, SYDVKM. V lost 5 bases and J lost 7, with 11 bases in between.

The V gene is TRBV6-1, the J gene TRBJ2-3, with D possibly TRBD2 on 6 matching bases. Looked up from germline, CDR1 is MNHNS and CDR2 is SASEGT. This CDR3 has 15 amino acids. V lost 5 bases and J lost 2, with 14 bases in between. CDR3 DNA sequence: TGTGCCAGCAGTTCGCGGGACTGGTACACAGATACGCAGTATTTT. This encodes CASSSRDWYTDTQYF.

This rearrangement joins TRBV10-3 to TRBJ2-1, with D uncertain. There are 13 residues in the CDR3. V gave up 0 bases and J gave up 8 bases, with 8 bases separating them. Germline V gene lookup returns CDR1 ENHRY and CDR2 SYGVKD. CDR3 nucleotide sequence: TGTGCCATCAGTGAGTCACTACCAGATGAGCAGTTCTTC. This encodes CAISESLPDEQFF.

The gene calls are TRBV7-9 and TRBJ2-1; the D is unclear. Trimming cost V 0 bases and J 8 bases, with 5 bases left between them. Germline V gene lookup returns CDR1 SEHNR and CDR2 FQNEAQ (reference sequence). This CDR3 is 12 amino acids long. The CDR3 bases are TGTGCCAGCAGCTTAGCTCTAGATGAGCAGTTCTTC. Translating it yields CASSLALDEQFF. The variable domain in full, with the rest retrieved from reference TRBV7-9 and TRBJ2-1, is DTGVSQNPRHKITKRGQNVTFRCDPISEHNRLYWYRQTLGQGPEFLTYFQNEAQLEKSRLLSDRFSAERPKGSFSTLEIQRTEQGDSAMYLCASSLALDEQFFGPGTRLTVL.

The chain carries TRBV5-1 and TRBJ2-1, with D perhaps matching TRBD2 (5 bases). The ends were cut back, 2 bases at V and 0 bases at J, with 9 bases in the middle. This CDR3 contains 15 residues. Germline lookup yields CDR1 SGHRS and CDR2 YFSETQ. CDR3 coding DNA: TGCGCCAGCAGCTTAGAGGACTTCTCCTACAATGAGCAGTTCTTC. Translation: CASSLEDFSYNEQFF.

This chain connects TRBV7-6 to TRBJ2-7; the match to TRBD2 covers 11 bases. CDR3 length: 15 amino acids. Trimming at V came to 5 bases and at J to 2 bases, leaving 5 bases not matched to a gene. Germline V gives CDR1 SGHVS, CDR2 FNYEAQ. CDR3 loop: CASSPGTSGTYEQYF. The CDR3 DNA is TGTGCCAGCAGCCCCGGGACTAGCGGCACCTACGAGCAGTACTTC. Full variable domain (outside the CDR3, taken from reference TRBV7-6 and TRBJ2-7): GAGVSQSPRYKVTKRGQDVALRCDPISGHVSLYWYRQALGQGPEFLTYFNYEAQQDKSGLPNDRFSAERPEGSISTLTIQRTEQRDSAMYRCASSPGTSGTYEQYFGPGTRLTVT.

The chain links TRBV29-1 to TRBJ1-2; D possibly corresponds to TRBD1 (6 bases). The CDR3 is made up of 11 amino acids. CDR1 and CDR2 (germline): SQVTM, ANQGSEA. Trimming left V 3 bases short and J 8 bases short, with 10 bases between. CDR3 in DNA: TGCAGCGTTGAGGGACATCAAGGCTACACCTTC. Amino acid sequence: CSVEGHQGYTF.

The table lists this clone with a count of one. The CDR3 is CASSPEYSTDTQYF. CDR3 nucleotide sequence: TGTGCCAGCTCACCAGAGTATAGCACAGATACGCAGTATTTT. The chain recombines TRBV18 with TRBJ2-3; D is undetermined. The CDR3 is 14 amino acids. The germline CDR1 and CDR2 sequences are KGHSH and LQKENI. V lost 2 bases to trimming and J lost 0 bases, with 6 bases between them.

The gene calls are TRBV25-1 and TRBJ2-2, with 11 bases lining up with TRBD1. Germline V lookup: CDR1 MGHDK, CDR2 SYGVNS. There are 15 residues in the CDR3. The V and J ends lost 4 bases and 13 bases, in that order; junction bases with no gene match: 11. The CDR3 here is CASSAGPGTGGGLFF. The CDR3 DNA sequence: TGTGCCAGCAGTGCAGGACCCGGGACAGGGGGTGGGCTGTTTTTT.

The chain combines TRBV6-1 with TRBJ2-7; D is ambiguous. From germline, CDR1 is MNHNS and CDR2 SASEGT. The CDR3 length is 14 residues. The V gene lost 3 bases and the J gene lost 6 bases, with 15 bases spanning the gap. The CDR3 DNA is TGTGCCAGCAGTGACGGTTCGGTCCTCTCCGAGCAGTACTTC. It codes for CASSDGSVLSEQYF.

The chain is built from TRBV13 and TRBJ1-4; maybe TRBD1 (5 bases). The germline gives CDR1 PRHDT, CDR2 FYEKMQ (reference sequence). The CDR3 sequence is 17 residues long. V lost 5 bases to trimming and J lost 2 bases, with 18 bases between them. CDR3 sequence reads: CASSPPGAWGTNEKLFF. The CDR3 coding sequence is TGTGCCAGCAGCCCACCTGGGGCCTGGGGCACTAATGAAAAACTGTTTTTT.

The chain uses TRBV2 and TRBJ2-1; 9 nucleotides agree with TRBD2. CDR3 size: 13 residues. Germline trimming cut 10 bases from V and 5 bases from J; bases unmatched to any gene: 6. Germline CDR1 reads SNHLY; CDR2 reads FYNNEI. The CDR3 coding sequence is TGTGCCATGGGACTAGCAGCGAACAATGAGCAGTTCTTC. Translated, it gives CAMGLAANNEQFF.

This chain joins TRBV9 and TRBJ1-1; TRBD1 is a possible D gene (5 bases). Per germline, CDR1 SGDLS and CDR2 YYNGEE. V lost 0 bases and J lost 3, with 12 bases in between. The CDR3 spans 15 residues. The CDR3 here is CASSVVGEGYTEAFF. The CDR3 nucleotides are TGTGCCAGCAGCGTAGTAGGGGAAGGGTACACTGAAGCTTTCTTT.